The present entry profiles one T cell receptor beta chain with its context. This sample is drawn from a study of HIV-infected patients and healthy controls. All unsorted peripheral T cells were captured because whole blood was used without fractionation. The CDR3 contains 11 residues. Germline CDR1 reads SQVTM; CDR2 reads ANQGSEA. V lost 7 bases, J lost 1 base, and 7 bases lay in between. cDNA was made from 500 ng RNA using alpha and beta constant primers. Using multiplexing indices, alpha and beta chain libraries were generated apart by chain-specific third strand synthesis. Using its own MiXCR run on the 5' RACE reads, TCRdb lists one record per CDR3 protein. The sample lists 9,900 or so distinct CDR3 sequences, roughly 5.2% occurring once.

This chain joins TRBV29-1 and TRBJ2-5, with D perhaps given as TRBD1 or TRBD2 (5 bases each). The receptor was derived from an adult with HIV infection. Sequenced material: blood, taken before antiretroviral therapy. The CDR3 is CSAGPQETQYF. The CDR3 region has the DNA TGCAGCGCGGGACCCCAAGAGACCCAGTACTTC.